This T cell receptor (beta chain) derives from a study of T cell responses to AZD1222 COVID-19 vaccine. Second-dose recipients at about 4 or about 12 weeks were treated as one pooled group. The germline V gene encodes CDR1 LNHDA and CDR2 SQIVND (reference sequence). The V end lost 5 bases, the J end lost 7 bases, and 21 bases lay between the germline ends. This CDR3 spans 16 amino acids. In regard to this clone: Antigen: not known.

Only in-frame clones appear in the TCRdb table, and some are missing; sequencing was by immunoSEQ multiplex PCR. The sample lists under 150,000 clones; roughly 92% were seen once. Study-wide results and caveats: Repertoire sampling occurred only after the peak T cell response. It was only a handful of AZD1222 recipients who were seropositive at baseline.

This chain uses TRBV19 with TRBJ1-5, with a possible D match to TRBD1 (6 bases). The specimen comprised peripheral blood, sampled 28 days after the second AZD1222 dose. The origin of this receptor is an adult who received the AZD1222 COVID-19 vaccine. CDR3 DNA: TGTGCCAGTAGTTTACTCCCTGGGGGCAGCTTGCAGCCCCAGCATTTT. This sequence encodes CASSLLPGGSLQPQHF.